One and the same sample provided the 20 T cell receptor beta chains below, sequenced in a study of patients and donors after allogeneic stem cell transplantation. TCRdb re-called the RT-PCR reads with MiXCR, one entry per CDR3 protein. The table lists about 74,000 distinct CDR3 sequences, more than 25% of them singletons, with around 27% in the top ten. Sequences were obtained from blood, either unsorted or a sorted T cell fraction (not recorded which). The receptors come from a human donor who was either an allogeneic HSCT recipient or a stem cell or donor lymphocyte infusion donor (not recorded which). It is not recorded whose cells these are; they may come from a transplant donor.

This sequence joins TRBV20-1 and TRBJ1-5; TRBD1 matches 10 bases. V trimming: 6 bases; J trimming: 3 bases; junction bases outside the gene matches: 5. The CDR3 totals 14 residues. From germline, CDR1 is DFQATT and CDR2 SNEGSKA (reference sequence). As DNA, the CDR3 is TGCAGTGCAACCGGGACAGGGGACAATCAGCCCCAGCATTTT. Its protein is CSATGTGDNQPQHF.

J is TRBJ1-2 and V is TRBV5-1, with a possible D match to TRBD1 (6 bases). Trimming removed 5 bases at V and 2 bases at J, with 13 bases between. CDR1 SGHRS and CDR2 YFSETQ come from the germline V gene. The CDR3 has 14 residues. CDR3 region: CASRNGQRNYGYTF. The CDR3, as DNA: TGCGCCAGCAGGAATGGACAGCGAAACTATGGCTACACCTTC.

The rearrangement uses TRBV7-2 and TRBJ1-4; D gene unclear. This CDR3 comprises 14 residues. In germline, CDR1 is SGHTA, CDR2 FQGNSA. The V and J ends lost 5 bases and 4 bases respectively, with 11 bases between them. This chain's CDR3 is CASSVGVLNEKLFF. In DNA, the CDR3 is TGTGCCAGCAGCGTGGGCGTACTTAATGAAAAACTGTTTTTT.

This clonotype was detected only a few times. The chain has TRBV10-3 and TRBJ2-1, with D perhaps TRBD2 (5 bases). V dropped 5 bases and J dropped 4 bases, with 12 bases sitting between them. Per germline, CDR1 ENHRY and CDR2 SYGVKD. The CDR3 contains 14 residues. As DNA, the CDR3 is TGTGCCATCAGTCACCGGGAATATTACAATGAGCAGTTCTTC. This translates into CAISHREYYNEQFF.

This clonotype came up a few times. The chain joins TRBV7-9 to TRBJ1-6, with 8 bases matching TRBD1. The CDR3 is 15 residues long. In germline, CDR1 is SEHNR, CDR2 FQNEAQ (reference sequence). Trimming removed 1 base from V and 8 bases from J; junction bases left unmatched: 4. The DNA for the CDR3 is TGTGCCAGCAGCTTAGAGGGACAGGTTTATTCACCCCTCCACTTT. It codes for CASSLEGQVYSPLHF.

V gene TRBV7-3 combines with J gene TRBJ1-1; D is ambiguous. CDR1 and CDR2 (germline): SGHTA, FQGTGA. This CDR3 has 13 amino acids. Trimming took 1 base from V and 4 from J, leaving 7 bases between them. Here the CDR3 reads CASSLKIRTEAFF. CDR3 bases: TGTGCCAGCAGCTTAAAGATTCGCACTGAAGCTTTCTTT. Combining the CDR3 with reference TRBV7-3 and TRBJ1-1 gives the whole variable domain GAGVSQTPSNKVTEKGKYVELRCDPISGHTALYWYRQSLGQGPEFLIYFQGTGAADDSGLPNDRFFAVRPEGSVSTLKIQRTERGDSAVYLCASSLKIRTEAFFGQGTRLTVV.

The chain couples TRBV20-1 to TRBJ1-2, with a tentative D call TRBD1 (5 bases). Germline assignment: CDR1 DFQATT and CDR2 SNEGSKA (reference sequence). Trimming removed 5 bases at V and 0 bases at J, with 13 bases between. This CDR3 has 14 residues. The CDR3 protein is CSAENGGANYGYTF. CDR3 bases: TGCAGTGCTGAAAACGGGGGTGCTAACTATGGCTACACCTTC.

This clonotype was detected a few times. The V gene is TRBV3-1, the J gene TRBJ1-1; D may be TRBD1 (6 bases). Looked up from germline, CDR1 is LGHDT and CDR2 is YNNKEL (reference sequence). The CDR3 contains 14 residues. The V gene lost 4 bases and the J gene lost 0 bases, with 9 bases spanning the gap. DNA for the CDR3: TGTGCCAGCAGCCCCAGGGGCTTGAACACTGAAGCTTTCTTT. Translation gives CASSPRGLNTEAFF.

This clonotype has just a few counts. The chain links TRBV6-1 to TRBJ2-7; no clear D. The ends were cut back, 4 bases at V and 0 bases at J, with 10 bases in the middle. Germline V gene data show CDR1 as MNHNS and CDR2 as SASEGT. The length of the CDR3 is 14 residues. The DNA for the CDR3 is TGTGCCAGCAGTGGTCGGCTGACCTCCTACGAGCAGTACTTC. Protein sequence: CASSGRLTSYEQYF.

This clonotype was counted between two and nine times. V usage is TRBV11-3 and J usage is TRBJ1-1; 8 nucleotides align to TRBD1. Germline CDR1 is SGHNT and CDR2 is YENEEA. Unmatched junction bases numbered 8, after V lost 4 bases and J lost 1 base. This CDR3 is 16 amino acids long. The CDR3 sequence: CASSWRQGSRNTEAFF. CDR3 bases: TGTGCCAGCAGCTGGCGACAGGGGTCGAGGAACACTGAAGCTTTCTTT.

This clonotype was picked up a small number of times. The V gene is TRBV5-1, the J gene TRBJ1-2, with unresolved D. The CDR3 runs 13 residues. The germline gives CDR1 SGHRS, CDR2 YFSETQ. V lost 2 bases, J lost 6 bases, and 11 bases lay in between. The CDR3 is CASSLPTFDGYTF. For the CDR3, the DNA is TGCGCCAGCAGCTTACCAACCTTCGATGGCTACACCTTC. Using reference TRBV5-1 and TRBJ1-2 for the parts outside the CDR3, the full variable domain is KAGVTQTPRYLIKTRGQQVTLSCSPISGHRSVSWYQQTPGQGLQFLFEYFSETQRNKGNFPGRFSGRQFSNSRSEMNVSTLELGDSALYLCASSLPTFDGYTFGSGTRLTVV.

V usage is TRBV4-2 and J usage is TRBJ1-1, with TRBD1 as a possible D gene (5 bases). CDR1 LGHNA and CDR2 YNFKEQ come from the germline V gene. The length of the CDR3 is 14 residues. V lost 2 bases and J 2 bases, leaving 9 bases between the germline ends. The CDR3: CASSQPGTNTEAFF. For the CDR3, the DNA is TGTGCCAGCAGCCAACCCGGGACTAACACTGAAGCTTTCTTT.

This clonotype has only a few counts. The chain recombines TRBV6-2 or TRBV6-3 with TRBJ2-1; D gene ambiguous. This CDR3 is built from 17 residues. V was cut by 2 bases and J by 0 bases, with 14 bases left in between. Germline V CDR1 and CDR2: MNHEY, SVGEGT. The CDR3: CASSYDAGFGSYNEQFF. For the CDR3, the DNA is TGTGCCAGCAGTTACGATGCCGGGTTTGGCTCCTACAATGAGCAGTTCTTC.

About this clonotype itself: At one of its ends the junction is not consistent with the germline gene, which may arise from a read error. This chain links TRBV4-1 with TRBJ1-5, with TRBD1 identical over 7 bases. The CDR3 length is 17 residues. Germline V gives CDR1 MGHRA, CDR2 YSYEKL. As DNA, the CDR3 is TGCGCCAACAGCCTAATGCCCGGGACAGCTACAAATCAGCCCCAGCATTTT. Protein product: CANSLMPGTATNQPQHF.

At least ten counts were recorded for this clonotype. This sequence joins TRBV10-3 and TRBJ1-2; D is unresolved. V shed 2 bases and J shed 4 bases, with 8 bases lying between them. This CDR3 has 13 amino acids. Per the germline V gene, CDR1 is ENHRY and CDR2 is SYGVKD. The CDR3 region is CAISEANSYGYTF. The CDR3 coding sequence is TGTGCCATCAGTGAGGCGAACAGCTATGGCTACACCTTC.

This clonotype was seen a few times. The chain employs TRBV7-2 and TRBJ1-2; the D is unclear. The CDR3 runs 13 residues. V was pared by 0 bases and J by 3 bases, with 5 bases between. Germline-derived CDR1 and CDR2 are SGHTA and FQGNSA. CDR3 DNA sequence: TGTGCCAGCAGCTTAGCGGGTCACTATGGCTACACCTTC. This codes for CASSLAGHYGYTF.

This clonotype has a handful of counts. The V and J genes are TRBV29-1 and TRBJ2-2, with D possibly TRBD1 on 5 matching bases. The CDR3 has 14 amino acids. Germline assignment: CDR1 SQVTM and CDR2 ANQGSEA. Trimming cost V 4 bases and J 4 bases, with 13 bases left between them. The CDR3 region has the DNA TGCAGCGTTGTGTGGCAGGGCCGCACCGGGGAGCTGTTTTTT. It encodes CSVVWQGRTGELFF.

This clonotype has just a few counts. The rearrangement joins TRBV5-1 to TRBJ2-2, with D maybe TRBD1 (5 bases). The CDR3 extends over 13 amino acids. Germline-derived CDR1 and CDR2 are SGHRS and YFSETQ. The V end lost 6 bases, the J end lost 3 bases, and 9 bases lay between the germline ends. The CDR3 is CASKQGDTGELFF. The CDR3 DNA sequence: TGCGCCAGCAAGCAGGGTGACACCGGGGAGCTGTTTTTT. Looking up the rest from reference TRBV5-1 and TRBJ2-2 gives the full variable domain: KAGVTQTPRYLIKTRGQQVTLSCSPISGHRSVSWYQQTPGQGLQFLFEYFSETQRNKGNFPGRFSGRQFSNSRSEMNVSTLELGDSALYLCASKQGDTGELFFGEGSRLTVL.

The chain has TRBV29-1 and TRBJ2-5, with a weak D call TRBD2 (5 bases). V was cut by 5 bases and J by 1 base, with 8 bases left in between. Germline CDR1 and CDR2: SQVTM and ANQGSEA. The CDR3 extends over 12 amino acids. In DNA form, the CDR3 reads TGCAGCGTTAGAAGCGGCCAAGAGACCCAGTACTTC. Protein: CSVRSGQETQYF.

J is TRBJ2-4 and V is TRBV20-1; D is uncertain. Germline-derived CDR1 and CDR2 are DFQATT and SNEGSKA (reference sequence). The length of the CDR3 is 14 residues. The V and J ends lost 3 bases and 1 base respectively, with 10 bases between them. CDR3 loop: CSASVGSAKNIQYF. For the CDR3, the DNA is TGCAGTGCTAGCGTTGGGTCCGCCAAAAACATTCAGTACTTC.